The rows below give T cell receptor beta chains drawn from one sample of a study of CD8 T cells in ankylosing spondylitis. TCRdb recomputed calls from the 5' RACE reads with MiXCR, one row per CDR3 protein. Here the sample spans some 450,000 distinct CDR3 sequences, under 20% being singletons. Input material: blood, either unsorted or a sorted T cell fraction (not recorded which). The receptor source for this set is a male donor with ankylosing spondylitis. CDR3s include the opening cysteine and the closing phenylalanine or tryptophan. A D gene is named only where the DNA matches it firmly. Not all rows give a size; the values are once, few, many and, for expanded clones, a class.

TRBJ2-3 | TRBV28 | NA | NA | TGTGCCAGCGAGACTAGAGAGACAGATACGCAGTATTTT | CASETRETDTQYF
TRBJ2-7 | TRBV20-1 | NA | few | TGCAGTGCCTCAAATGGAGGCGAGCAGTACTTC | CSASNGGEQYF
TRBJ1-1 | TRBV5-6 | NA | few | TGTGCCAGCAGCTTGGGGGGGGGGCTTCTGAACACTGAAGCTTTCTTT | CASSLGGGLLNTEAFF
TRBJ2-5 | TRBV20-1 | TRBD1 | NA | TGCAGTGCTAGACCCTCGACAGGGTGGTCCCAAGAGACCCAGTACTTC | CSARPSTGWSQETQYF
TRBJ2-7 | TRBV5-1 | NA | few | TGCGCCAGCAGCTTAACAGGGTTCTACGAGCAGTACTTC | CASSLTGFYEQYF
TRBJ2-2 | TRBV6-1 | NA | once | TGTGCCAGCACCACCGGGGCAAGAGACGCCGGGGAGCTGTTTTTT | CASTTGARDAGELFF
TRBJ1-3 | TRBV12-3/TRBV12-4 | NA | NA | TGTGCCAGCAGTTTAGGTCGCTTCGGAAACACCATATATTTT | CASSLGRFGNTIYF
TRBJ2-6 | TRBV4-2 | NA | few | TGTGCCAGCAGCCACCCGGAGTTCTCCCACGGCTCTGGGGCCAACGTCCTGACTTTC | CASSHPEFSHGSGANVLTF
TRBJ2-3 | TRBV29-1 | NA | NA | TGCAGCGTGGAGAGCAGGGGAAGCACAGATACGCAGTATTTT | CSVESRGSTDTQYF
TRBJ1-1 | TRBV2 | NA | NA | TGTGCCAGCAGTGAAGAGGGGGTCTGGACTGAAGCTTTCTTT | CASSEEGVWTEAFF
TRBJ1-1 | TRBV7-8 | NA | NA | TGTGCCAGCAGCTTATGGGACACTGAAGCTTTCTTT | CASSLWDTEAFF
TRBJ2-2 | TRBV10-3 | TRBD1 | NA | TGTGCCATCAGTGAGTACGTCCCGGACAGGGGCAACACCGGGGAGCTGTTTTTT | CAISEYVPDRGNTGELFF
TRBJ2-7 | TRBV9 | NA | once | TGTGCCAGCAGCGTCGGGAGCGGGCGGTACGAGCAGTACTTC | CASSVGSGRYEQYF
TRBJ1-4 | TRBV29-1 | TRBD1 | few | TGCAGCGTCCGCACAGGGGGCGGCAAGGGTAATGAAAAACTGTTTTTT | CSVRTGGGKGNEKLFF
TRBJ2-7 | TRBV12-3/TRBV12-4 | NA | NA | TGTGCCAGCAGTCCCGGACAGAGTCACGAGCAGTACTTC | CASSPGQSHEQYF
TRBJ2-7 | TRBV28 | TRBD2 | NA | TGTGCCAGCAGTTTGACTAGCGCCCTGGGAGAGCAGTACTTC | CASSLTSALGEQYF
TRBJ2-1 | TRBV20-1 | NA | many | TGCAGTGCTGTCGGTGCGGTCTCCTACAATGAGCAGTTCTTC | CSAVGAVSYNEQFF
TRBJ2-7 | TRBV7-8 | NA | few | TGTGCCAGCAGCTTAGGATGGAACAGGTACGAGCAGTACTTC | CASSLGWNRYEQYF
TRBJ1-4 | TRBV5-1 | TRBD1 | few | TGCGCCAGCAGCTTAACAGGGGATACTAATGAAAAACTGTTTTTT | CASSLTGDTNEKLFF
TRBJ2-3 | TRBV3-1 | TRBD1 | many | TGTGCCAGCAGCCACCTTGGACAGGGTCCAGATACGCAGTATTTT | CASSHLGQGPDTQYF
TRBJ1-1 | TRBV7-9 | NA | few | TGTGCCAGCAGCTTGTCAGTAACCGGGTTCAGCCCTGAAGCTTTCTTT | CASSLSVTGFSPEAFF
TRBJ2-1 | TRBV3-1 | TRBD2 | few | TGTGCCAGCAGCCTCGGACTAGCGGGAGTGGGGGCCTACAATGAGCAGTTCTTC | CASSLGLAGVGAYNEQFF
TRBJ2-6 | TRBV12-3/TRBV12-4 | TRBD1 | NA | TGTGCCAGCAGTCCGATACCGGGACAGAACTCTGGGGCCAACGTCCTGACTTTC | CASSPIPGQNSGANVLTF
TRBJ1-1 | TRBV2 | NA | NA | TGTGCCAGGGGGGGAGACAGGCGGAACACTGAAGCTTTCTTT | CARGGDRRNTEAFF
TRBJ2-5 | TRBV19 | TRBD2 | many | TGTGCCAGTAGTTTCGGCCTAGCGGGAGGGCCGCAGACCCAGTACTTC | CASSFGLAGGPQTQYF
TRBJ2-1 | TRBV2 | NA | few | TGTGCCAGCAGTGAAACCGACAATGAGCAGTTCTTC | CASSETDNEQFF
TRBJ2-3 | TRBV6-5 | NA | few | TGTGCCAGCAGTCACGATCGGGGAGATACGCAGTATTTT | CASSHDRGDTQYF
TRBJ2-5 | TRBV20-1 | NA | few | TGCAGTGCCATAGAGGTCAGGGTTCGAGAGACCCAGTACTTC | CSAIEVRVRETQYF
TRBJ2-1 | TRBV5-1 | NA | NA | TGCGCCAGCAGCCCCGGTGGCGGGGGCCCCTACAATGAGCAGTTCTTC | CASSPGGGGPYNEQFF
TRBJ1-6 | TRBV28 | TRBD1 | NA | TGTGCCAGCAGCCGAAGGGGTGGCGCAGGGGGTAATTCACCCCTCCACTTT | CASSRRGGAGGNSPLHF
TRBJ1-2 | TRBV28 | TRBD1 | few | TGTGCCAGCAGTTTACAGGGGGCCTGGGGCTACACCTTC | CASSLQGAWGYTF
TRBJ1-6 | TRBV27 | TRBD1 | NA | TGTGCCAGCAGTTTATGGGGGACAGGTAATTCACCCCTCCACTTT | CASSLWGTGNSPLHF
TRBJ1-2 | TRBV5-6 | TRBD1 | few | TGTGCCAGCAGCTTGGGTGGGACAGGAATCCGGGAAGGCTACACCTTC | CASSLGGTGIREGYTF
TRBJ2-1 | TRBV4-2 | TRBD2 | NA | TGTGCCAGCAGCCAAGATAGGTCAAGCGGGGGAGAGCAGTTCTTC | CASSQDRSSGGEQFF
TRBJ2-5 | TRBV4-2 | NA | many | TGTGCCAGCAGCCAAGGGGGGGGCCAGACGGCCCAGTACTTC | CASSQGGGQTAQYF
TRBJ2-1 | TRBV4-1 | TRBD2 | NA | TGCGCCAGCACCCCCCCTGGTAGCGGGGGATTCAATGAGCAGTTCTTC | CASTPPGSGGFNEQFF
TRBJ2-1 | TRBV7-9 | TRBD2 | NA | TGTGCCAGCAGCACTGGACTAGATACGAATGAGCAGTTCTTC | CASSTGLDTNEQFF
TRBJ2-3 | TRBV29-1 | TRBD2 | NA | TGCAGCGTTGTTAGCGGGGGGAAGCGCGATACGCAGTATTTT | CSVVSGGKRDTQYF
TRBJ2-1 | TRBV6-1 | NA | few | TGTGCCAGCAGTGCGAGAGGGGAGGGGGTAAGGAATGAGCAGTTCTTC | CASSARGEGVRNEQFF
TRBJ1-6 | TRBV12-3/TRBV12-4 | NA | NA | TGTGCCAGCAGTACACTGACAGGAGGACCCCTCCACTTT | CASSTLTGGPLHF
TRBJ2-2 | TRBV27 | NA | few | TGTGCCGGCACGAGAGTACACACCGGGGAGCTGTTTTTT | CAGTRVHTGELFF
TRBJ1-2 | TRBV6-1 | NA | NA | TGTGCCAGCACCCGGGGCCTTGCCTATGGCTACACCTTC | CASTRGLAYGYTF
TRBJ2-5 | TRBV5-1 | NA | NA | TGCGCCAGCAGCTACCAGGGAGGAGAGACCCAGTACTTC | CASSYQGGETQYF
TRBJ2-7 | TRBV4-2 | NA | NA | TGTGCCAGCAGCCAAGAAGCACAACTTTCCTACGAGCAGTACTTC | CASSQEAQLSYEQYF
TRBJ1-5 | TRBV6-2/TRBV6-3 | NA | NA | TGTGCCAGCAGTTACTCGGCAGGGACCAATCAGCCCCAGCATTTT | CASSYSAGTNQPQHF
TRBJ1-1 | TRBV18 | NA | NA | TGTGCCAGCTCACCAGGGTCTGAAGCTTTCTTT | CASSPGSEAFF
TRBJ2-5 | TRBV12-3/TRBV12-4 | NA | many | TGTGCCAGCAGTCCCCGGGGTATCCAAGAGACCCAGTACTTC | CASSPRGIQETQYF
TRBJ2-3 | TRBV3-1 | NA | few | TGTGCCAGCAGCCAAGCGGGGACTGGCACAGATACGCAGTATTTT | CASSQAGTGTDTQYF
TRBJ2-1 | TRBV15 | TRBD2 | many | TGTGCCACCAGCAGCCCTAGCGGGCAGTACAATGAGCAGTTCTTC | CATSSPSGQYNEQFF
TRBJ1-6 | TRBV5-1 | NA | once | TGCGCCAGCAGCTTGGTAACCATAGGCGATTCACCCCTCCACTTT | CASSLVTIGDSPLHF
TRBJ2-5 | TRBV20-1 | TRBD2 | NA | TGCAGTGCTGGAGGTAGCGGGAGAACCGGGGAGACCCAGTACTTC | CSAGGSGRTGETQYF
TRBJ1-1 | TRBV27 | NA | NA | TGTGCCAGCAGTTTGGGGCGAAACGTCTTGGGTTCTGAAGCTTTCTTT | CASSLGRNVLGSEAFF